This TCR beta chain was captured by sequencing in a study of shared clonotypes between healthy human individuals. Regarding the study as a whole: Large sequencing depth failed to make sorted-subset sequencing complete, rarefaction showed. Naive CD4 clonotypes were shared across a few donors at around 5.4%.

Comment on this clone: Its antigen remains unknown.

The CDR3 is made up of 16 amino acids. Trimming cost V 5 bases and J 4 bases; bases outside gene matches: 8. CDR1 is SEHNR and CDR2 is FQNEAQ in the germline V gene (reference sequence). The method was immunoSEQ multiplex PCR; TCRdb's version includes in-frame clones alone and lacks a portion of them. Of about 1.1 million clones in the sample, roughly 74% were seen once. The source of this sequence is a man aged 18 to 29 in good health. Some clones in this sample may be carry-over from other donors' samples. Source material: memory CD4+ T cells from PBMCs. The subset here: CD45RA-negative fraction. The V call is TRBV7-9, the J call TRBJ1-3, with 10 bases aligning to TRBD1. This chain's CDR3 is CASSPGTGAFGNTIYF. The CDR3 DNA follows: TGTGCCAGCAGCCCGGGGACAGGGGCATTCGGAAACACCATATATTTT. Using reference TRBV7-9 and TRBJ1-3 for the parts outside the CDR3, the full variable domain is DTGVSQNPRHKITKRGQNVTFRCDPISEHNRLYWYRQTLGQGPEFLTYFQNEAQLEKSRLLSDRFSAERPKGSFSTLEIQRTEQGDSAMYLCASSPGTGAFGNTIYFGEGSWLTVV.